The 24 T cell receptor beta chains in this list originate from one sample, sequenced in a study of blood T cell repertoires in COVID-19. The assay was immunoSEQ multiplex PCR, and TCRdb's table has in-frame clones only and misses some. The sample has approximately 450,000 clones, 80% to 90% seen once. Input material: PBMCs or T cells enriched from blood (not recorded which). The receptors were sampled from a young man who had recovered from COVID-19.

This chain links TRBV7-8 with TRBJ1-4; TRBD1 aligns across 7 bases. There are 18 residues in the CDR3. The trim removed 5 bases at V and 1 base at J, leaving 13 bases unmatched. The V gene's germline CDR1 is SGHVS and CDR2 FQNEAQ. DNA of the CDR3: TGTGCCAGCAGCAGAACCGGGACAGCGAGGGGAACTAATGAAAAACTGTTTTTT. This codes for CASSRTGTARGTNEKLFF.

J is TRBJ2-7 and V is TRBV5-4; maybe TRBD1 (5 bases). The CDR3 covers 14 residues. CDR1 and CDR2 from the germline V gene are SGHNT and YYREEE (reference sequence). Deletions cut 0 bases from V and 6 bases from J, with 13 bases between. The CDR3 DNA sequence: TGTGCCAGCAGCTTGGCTGTAGGGGCCAGCGAGCAGTACTTC. Protein sequence: CASSLAVGASEQYF.

This clone appeared a few times. V and J are TRBV30 and TRBJ1-1, with D unclear. The CDR3 covers 13 residues. Trimming took 2 bases from V and 0 from J, leaving 7 bases between them. Germline loops: CDR1 GTSNPN, CDR2 SVGIG (reference sequence). The CDR3, as DNA: TGTGCCTGGAGTCGAGAAATGAACACTGAAGCTTTCTTT. Protein: CAWSREMNTEAFF.

The chain combines TRBV6-5 with TRBJ2-5; 8 nucleotides align to TRBD1. Unmatched junction bases numbered 5, after V lost 5 bases and J lost 0 bases. Per the germline V gene, CDR1 is MNHEY and CDR2 is SVGAGI. The CDR3 is 15 residues long. The CDR3 region has the DNA TGTGCCAGCAGTAGACAGGGGATGTACCAAGAGACCCAGTACTTC. This translates into CASSRQGMYQETQYF.

The chain links TRBV7-2 to TRBJ1-1; perhaps TRBD1 as D (6 bases). The V gene's germline CDR1 is SGHTA and CDR2 FQGNSA. The CDR3 runs 12 residues. Trimming removed 6 bases at V and 6 bases at J, with 11 bases between. Written as DNA, the CDR3 is TGTGCCAGCAGGGCGGGGGGGCCTGAAGCTTTCTTT. This encodes CASRAGGPEAFF. Combining the CDR3 with reference TRBV7-2 and TRBJ1-1 gives the whole variable domain GAGVSQSPSNKVTEKGKDVELRCDPISGHTALYWYRQSLGQGLEFLIYFQGNSAPDKSGLPSDRFSAERTGGSVSTLTIQRTQQEDSAVYLCASRAGGPEAFFGQGTRLTVV.

The chain employs TRBV19 and TRBJ1-5; tentative D call: TRBD1 (6 bases). V was pared by 3 bases and J by 0 bases, with 9 bases between. CDR1 is LNHDA and CDR2 is SQIVND in the germline V gene (reference sequence). The CDR3 covers 15 residues. The CDR3 nucleotides are TGTGCCAGTAGTATCACAGGGATTAGCAATCAGCCCCAGCATTTT. This codes for CASSITGISNQPQHF. The full variable domain, with the rest looked up from reference TRBV19 and TRBJ1-5, is DGGITQSPKYLFRKEGQNVTLSCEQNLNHDAMYWYRQDPGQGLRLIYYSQIVNDFQKGDIAEGYSVSREKKESFPLTVTSAQKNPTAFYLCASSITGISNQPQHFGDGTRLSIL.

This chain connects TRBV6-1 to TRBJ1-3; possibly TRBD1 for D (5 bases). Trimming took 2 bases from V and 4 from J, leaving 15 bases between them. The CDR3 is 16 amino acids. Germline V gene data show CDR1 as MNHNS and CDR2 as SASEGT. CDR3 residues: CASSESVRGYGNTIYF. CDR3 DNA: TGTGCCAGCAGTGAATCTGTAAGGGGTTACGGAAACACCATATATTTT.

This clone has a single count. The rearrangement joins TRBV24-1 to TRBJ2-2, with 11 bases lining up with TRBD1. V lost 4 bases and J lost 3; bases outside the gene matches: 3. CDR1 and CDR2 (germline): KGHDR, SFDVKD. The CDR3 has 16 amino acids. This CDR3 is CATSDPGQGDTGELFF. CDR3 bases: TGTGCCACCAGTGACCCGGGACAGGGGGACACCGGGGAGCTGTTTTTT.

The chain uses TRBV27 and TRBJ1-6; D is unresolved. V was trimmed by 3 bases and J by 9 bases, leaving 12 bases between them. Germline V gives CDR1 MNHEY, CDR2 SMNVEV (reference sequence). The length of the CDR3 is 14 residues. This CDR3 reads CASSLQESISPLHF. In DNA form, the CDR3 reads TGTGCCAGCAGTTTGCAGGAATCTATTTCACCCCTCCACTTT.

The chain has TRBV6-5 and TRBJ1-1, with D hard to call. From germline, CDR1 is MNHEY and CDR2 SVGAGI. V was cut by 6 bases and J by 3 bases, with 8 bases left in between. The CDR3 sequence is 12 residues long. The CDR3 DNA sequence: TGTGCCAGCAGCCACGAGGACACTGAAGCTTTCTTT. Protein sequence: CASSHEDTEAFF.

A single count supports this clone. The rearrangement links TRBV9 to TRBJ2-7; no clear D. CDR1 and CDR2 from the germline V gene are SGDLS and YYNGEE. Trimming pared 4 bases from V and 2 bases from J, leaving 10 bases between. CDR3 length: 13 amino acids. The CDR3 sequence: CASSPDLAYEQYF. The CDR3 bases are TGTGCCAGCAGCCCCGACTTAGCCTACGAGCAGTACTTC.

The chain recombines TRBV2 with TRBJ2-3, with a tentative D call TRBD2 (6 bases). The V and J ends lost 4 bases and 1 base respectively, with 9 bases between them. Germline V gene sequence: CDR1 SNHLY, CDR2 FYNNEI. CDR3 size: 14 residues. In DNA, the CDR3 is TGTGCCAGCAGTGGTAGCGGTGGCACAGATACGCAGTATTTT. Translated: CASSGSGGTDTQYF.

This chain uses TRBV30 with TRBJ2-2; D gene ambiguous. Trimming removed 0 bases at V and 6 bases at J, with 2 bases between. Germline V gene data show CDR1 as GTSNPN and CDR2 as SVGIG (reference sequence). This CDR3 region has 11 residues. The CDR3 loop is CAWSVAGELFF. The CDR3 DNA follows: TGTGCCTGGAGTGTCGCCGGGGAGCTGTTTTTT.

The chain couples TRBV24-1 to TRBJ2-3, with D perhaps TRBD2 (7 bases). The CDR3 has 16 amino acids. The V end was cut by 4 bases, the J end by 2 bases, with 15 bases between. Germline-derived CDR1 and CDR2 are KGHDR and SFDVKD. Here the CDR3 reads CATSDGGRGDTDTQYF. DNA for the CDR3: TGTGCCACCAGTGACGGGGGGCGGGGCGACACAGATACGCAGTATTTT.

This rearrangement joins TRBV11-2 to TRBJ1-1, with D perhaps TRBD1 (5 bases). The germline gives CDR1 SGHAT, CDR2 FQNNGV. Between the trimmed V and J ends, which lost 2 bases and 3 bases, there was a span of 13 bases. The CDR3 runs 15 residues. CDR3 protein: CASSLLPGEDTEAFF. CDR3 nucleotide sequence: TGTGCCAGCAGCTTACTTCCGGGGGAGGACACTGAAGCTTTCTTT.

A single count supports this clone. The chain uses TRBV6-5 and TRBJ2-1; TRBD2 matches at 9 bases. The CDR3 contains 14 residues. J was trimmed by 9 bases and V by 7 bases; bases with no gene match: 10. Germline assignment: CDR1 MNHEY and CDR2 SVGAGI. In DNA form, the CDR3 reads TGTGCCAGCACGGTGGAGCGGGAGGTTGGTGAGCAGTTCTTC. Protein sequence: CASTVEREVGEQFF.

The V gene is TRBV19, the J gene TRBJ1-3, with a tentative D call TRBD1 (6 bases). The CDR3 has 14 amino acids. V was trimmed by 5 bases and J by 4 bases, leaving 12 bases between them. CDR1 LNHDA and CDR2 SQIVND come from the germline V gene (reference sequence). CDR3 nucleotides: TGTGCCAGTAGTCCAGGGGCGAACGGAAACACCATATATTTT. Amino acids: CASSPGANGNTIYF.

The count of this clone is one. The V call is TRBV7-2, the J call TRBJ2-1, with TRBD2 matching over 11 bases. The length of the CDR3 is 18 residues. Trimming took 5 bases from V and 5 from J; bases not matched to a gene: 14. The germline CDR1 and CDR2 sequences are SGHTA and FQGNSA. CDR3 protein: CASSLQTGLAGVNNEQFF. CDR3 in DNA: TGTGCCAGCAGCCTTCAGACCGGACTAGCGGGCGTAAACAATGAGCAGTTCTTC.

The chain employs TRBV6-1 and TRBJ2-5; 7 nucleotides align to TRBD2. The trim removed 2 bases at V and 1 base at J, leaving 4 bases unmatched. The CDR3 loop spans 15 amino acids. Germline CDR1 MNHNS, CDR2 SASEGT. The chain's CDR3 is CASSELAGRQETQYF. As DNA, the CDR3 is TGTGCCAGCAGTGAATTAGCGGGCCGCCAAGAGACCCAGTACTTC.

The V call is TRBV11-2, the J call TRBJ2-7, with 7 bases fitting TRBD2. Germline values: CDR1 SGHAT, CDR2 FQNNGV. The junction had 11 bases not matched to a gene; V was cut back by 5 bases and J by 4 bases. The CDR3 runs to 15 residues. CDR3 in DNA: TGTGCCAGCAGCCCACAGGCGGGAGTGGTGTACGAGCAGTACTTC. Translation gives CASSPQAGVVYEQYF.

The chain joins TRBV10-3 to TRBJ2-1, with TRBD2 identical over 14 bases. Looked up from germline, CDR1 is ENHRY and CDR2 is SYGVKD. With 3 bases clipped from V and 7 bases from J, the junction kept 5 bases outside the gene matches. This CDR3 contains 16 residues. The CDR3 region is CAISDGLAGGWNEQFF. The CDR3, as DNA: TGTGCCATCAGTGACGGACTAGCGGGGGGATGGAATGAGCAGTTCTTC.

The chain combines TRBV27 with TRBJ2-7; 9 nucleotides match TRBD1. Trimming took 6 bases from V and 2 from J; bases not matched to a gene: 11. The germline gives CDR1 MNHEY, CDR2 SMNVEV (reference sequence). The CDR3 length is 16 residues. This chain's CDR3 is CASRLNPGQGTYEQYF. The CDR3 DNA follows: TGTGCCAGCAGACTAAATCCGGGACAGGGAACCTACGAGCAGTACTTC.

This clone appeared a single time. The rearrangement joins TRBV6-4 to TRBJ2-3, with D hard to call. Germline loops: CDR1 MRHNA, CDR2 SNTAGT. The CDR3 length is 14 residues. Trimming removed 3 bases from V and 1 base from J, with 8 bases in between. CDR3 DNA sequence: TGTGCCAGCAGTGATACGAGCGGCACAGATACGCAGTATTTT. This encodes CASSDTSGTDTQYF.

The rearrangement links TRBV2 to TRBJ1-1, with TRBD1 as a possible D gene (5 bases). This CDR3 is 15 amino acids long. V was pared by 2 bases and J by 1 base, with 11 bases between. CDR1 and CDR2 (germline): SNHLY, FYNNEI. In DNA form, the CDR3 reads TGTGCCAGCAGTGAAAGTGGGGCTGGGAACACTGAAGCTTTCTTT. It yields the protein CASSESGAGNTEAFF.